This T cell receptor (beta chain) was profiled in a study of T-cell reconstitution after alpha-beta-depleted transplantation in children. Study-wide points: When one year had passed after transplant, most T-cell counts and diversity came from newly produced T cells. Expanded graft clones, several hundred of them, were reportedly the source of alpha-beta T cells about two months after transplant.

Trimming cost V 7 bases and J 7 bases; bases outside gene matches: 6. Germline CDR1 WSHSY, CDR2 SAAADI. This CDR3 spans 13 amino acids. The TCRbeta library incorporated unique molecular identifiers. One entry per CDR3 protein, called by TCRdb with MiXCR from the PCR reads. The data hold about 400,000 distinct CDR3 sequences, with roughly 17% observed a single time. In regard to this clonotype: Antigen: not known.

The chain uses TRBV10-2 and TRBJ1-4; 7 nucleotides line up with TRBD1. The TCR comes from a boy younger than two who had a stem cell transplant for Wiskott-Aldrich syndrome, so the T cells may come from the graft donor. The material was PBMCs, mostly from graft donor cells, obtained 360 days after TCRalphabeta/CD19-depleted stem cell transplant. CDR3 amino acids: CASNRGLGEKLFF. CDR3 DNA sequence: TGCGCCAGCAATAGGGGGCTAGGTGAAAAACTGTTTTTT.